The present T cell receptor beta chain was sequenced within a study of cytomegalovirus exposure and HLA in healthy donors. For the study at large: HLA-typed donors were the source of 83 million or so unique TCRs, which an early data release held.

Study conclusions and caveats: Sequences of the TCR beta chain were said to predict the HLA-A and HLA-B alleles of most subjects accurately. There was a cluster of highly shared sequence variants that was likely a sequencing artifact. In a later analysis, TCR beta V- and J-gene trimming was associated with a missense DCLRE1C variant.

Note on this clone: Its cognate antigen is unknown.

V was shortened by 6 bases and J by 0 bases, with 10 bases between the two germline ends. This CDR3 region has 14 residues. Germline CDR1 is SNHLY and CDR2 is FYNNEI. Both 60 Vbeta primers and 13 Jbeta primers went into the PCR. Method: immunoSEQ multiplex PCR; TCRdb's copy keeps in-frame clones and lacks some. The sample yields more than 150,000 clones, roughly 87% seen once. Input material: PBMCs. This rearrangement joins TRBV2 to TRBJ2-3; D call uncertain. The source of this sequence is a girl less than two years old in good health and CMV-seronegative. The CDR3 spells CASRRLESTDTQYF. For the CDR3, the DNA is TGTGCCAGCAGAAGGCTAGAGAGCACAGATACGCAGTATTTT. The whole variable domain, filled in from reference TRBV2 and TRBJ2-3, reads EPEVTQTPSHQVTQMGQEVILRCVPISNHLYFYWYRQILGQKVEFLVSFYNNEISEKSEIFDDQFSVERPDGSNFTLKIRSTKLEDSAMYFCASRRLESTDTQYFGPGTRLTVL.